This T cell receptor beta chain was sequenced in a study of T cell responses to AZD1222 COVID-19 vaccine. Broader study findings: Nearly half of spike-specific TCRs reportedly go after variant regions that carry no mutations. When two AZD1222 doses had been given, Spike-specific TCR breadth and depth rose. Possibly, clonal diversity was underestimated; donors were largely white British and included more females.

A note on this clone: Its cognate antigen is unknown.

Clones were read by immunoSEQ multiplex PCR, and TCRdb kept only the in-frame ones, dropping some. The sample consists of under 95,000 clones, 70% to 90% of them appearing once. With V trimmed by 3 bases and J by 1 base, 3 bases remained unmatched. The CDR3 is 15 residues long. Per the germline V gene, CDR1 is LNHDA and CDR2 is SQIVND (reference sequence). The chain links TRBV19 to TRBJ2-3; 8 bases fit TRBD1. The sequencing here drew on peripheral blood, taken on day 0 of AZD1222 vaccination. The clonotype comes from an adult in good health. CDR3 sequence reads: CASSILGQGTDTQYF. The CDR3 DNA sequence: TGTGCCAGTAGTATCTTGGGACAGGGCACAGATACGCAGTATTTT.